The clone carrying this TCR beta chain has more than one count but fewer than ten. The antigen is not known. The sample belongs to a study of vaccination and CD4 T cells after COVID-19. Whole-study context: There were two doses of either BNT162b2 or mRNA-1273 vaccine given to participants.

Regarding treatment: roughly 11-day PBMC culture with coronavirus spike peptide pools or control peptides (ViraFEST assay). Oncomine TCR Beta short-read sequencing was applied to DNA from cultured CD4+ T cells. TCRdb reanalysed the PCR reads using MiXCR and keeps one entry per CDR3 protein. The sample holds 6,000 or so distinct CDR3 sequences, around 50% seen once. The clonotype originates from a human donor who had recovered from COVID-19. Sequencing was done on a sample of CD4+ T cells from blood, cultured in vitro.

The CDR3, as DNA: TGCAGTGCTACCGCTAGCGGGTTCGGAGAGACCCAGTACTTC. This encodes CSATASGFGETQYF. V gene TRBV20-1 combines with J gene TRBJ2-5, with TRBD2 matching over 8 bases. V was pared by 4 bases and J by 4 bases, with 8 bases of the junction left unmatched. The germline V gene has CDR1 DFQATT and CDR2 SNEGSKA (reference sequence). The CDR3 runs to 14 residues.